This T cell receptor (beta chain) was identified in a study of spatial heterogeneity in lung cancer. Turning to the study itself: Detection consistently captured more beta-chain sequences than alpha-chain sequences. An average of more than ten raw reads was observed per unique TCR and UMI combination.

Regarding time point: sample taken at primary tumor resection. Extraction of whole RNA from tumor, nontumor lung or frozen PBMC preceded unsorted sequencing. Study observations and caveats: In blood, ubiquitous expanded tumor TCRs appeared more at resection than follow-up.

Trimming took off 0 bases at V and 0 bases at J, with 15 bases between the two ends. The CDR3 sequence is 18 residues long. In germline, CDR1 is MGHRA, CDR2 YSYEKL. Comment on this clonotype: What it binds is unknown.

TCR cDNA molecules each had a unique molecular identifier. TCRdb called the 5' RACE reads again in MiXCR, with one record for every CDR3 protein. The repertoire holds some 100,000 distinct CDR3 sequences, with around 10% as singletons. The source material was PBMCs, sampled at surgery. The TCR comes from a male donor with early-stage non-small cell lung cancer. The chain couples TRBV4-1 to TRBJ2-1; perhaps TRBD1 as D (5 bases). CDR3 region: CASSQDRQRLSSYNEQFF. The CDR3 DNA reads as TGCGCCAGCAGCCAAGATCGACAGCGCCTGAGCTCCTACAATGAGCAGTTCTTC.